This is a list of T cell receptor beta chains from one sample in a study of T cells in Graves' hyperthyroidism and ophthalmopathy. TCRdb analysed the multiplex PCR reads with MiXCR anew, one entry per CDR3 protein. The sample shows almost 500,000 distinct CDR3 sequences, about 20% of them seen only once. Input material: blood. The receptors here all came from a woman aged 70-85 years with Graves' ophthalmopathy. The CDR3 runs from the conserved cysteine through the conserved F or W. The order of the fields is clone size, D gene, V gene, J gene, CDR3 protein, CDR3 DNA. The D gene is left open where the match is weak. Not all rows give a size; the values are once, few, many and, for expanded clones, a class.

many	NA	TRBV20-1	TRBJ1-2	CSAEGGSKGPYGYTF	TGCAGTGCTGAAGGGGGGAGTAAGGGCCCCTATGGCTACACCTTC
NA	NA	TRBV25-1	TRBJ2-7	CASTPHGGYEQYF	TGTGCCAGCACCCCTCACGGAGGTTACGAGCAGTACTTC
NA	NA	TRBV20-1	TRBJ1-5	CSASPVRGSNQPQHF	TGCAGTGCTAGTCCCGTCAGGGGAAGCAATCAGCCCCAGCATTTT
NA	NA	TRBV14	TRBJ2-2	CASTLGLGGTGELFF	TGTGCCAGCACCCTTGGGCTGGGAGGCACCGGGGAGCTGTTTTTT
few	NA	TRBV19	TRBJ2-1	CASSIALAFRAEQFF	TGTGCCAGTAGTATCGCATTAGCATTCAGAGCGGAGCAGTTCTTC
many	TRBD1	TRBV12-3/TRBV12-4	TRBJ1-6	CASSLTGSGSPLHF	TGTGCCAGCAGCCTGACAGGGTCGGGTTCACCCCTCCACTTT
many	NA	TRBV2	TRBJ2-5	CASSEGPPQETQYF	TGTGCCAGCAGTGAGGGCCCACCTCAAGAGACCCAGTACTTC
few	NA	TRBV6-2/TRBV6-3	TRBJ2-4	CASSYGSARGENIQYF	TGTGCCAGCAGTTACGGGTCGGCTAGGGGGGAAAACATTCAGTACTTC
NA	NA	TRBV19	TRBJ1-1	CASSITGEAFF	TGTGCCAGTAGTATAACAGGAGAAGCTTTCTTT
few	NA	TRBV7-9	TRBJ2-7	CASSSLVRSYEQYF	TGTGCCAGCAGCTCGCTTGTTCGCTCCTACGAGCAGTACTTC
many	TRBD2	TRBV28	TRBJ2-5	CASSFSPSGIGGETQYF	TGTGCCAGCAGTTTCAGCCCTAGCGGGATTGGCGGAGAGACCCAGTACTTC
many	NA	TRBV12-3/TRBV12-4	TRBJ1-1	CASSLSGPTEAFF	TGTGCCAGCAGTTTATCAGGGCCCACTGAAGCTTTCTTT
few	NA	TRBV27	TRBJ2-3	CASSFSEFADTQYF	TGTGCCAGCAGTTTTTCCGAATTCGCAGATACGCAGTATTTT
many	NA	TRBV28	TRBJ2-1	CASSLFGEEQFF	TGTGCCAGCAGTTTATTTGGGGAAGAGCAGTTCTTC
many	NA	TRBV28	TRBJ2-2	CASSLRIYTGELFF	TGTGCCAGCAGTTTACGTATCTACACCGGGGAGCTGTTTTTT
few	NA	TRBV19	TRBJ2-4	CASSGGSIQYF	TGTGCCAGTAGTGGTGGGAGCATTCAGTACTTC
few	TRBD2	TRBV6-2/TRBV6-3	TRBJ2-5	CASNPGLGGETQYF	TGTGCCAGCAACCCGGGACTAGGGGGAGAGACCCAGTACTTC
NA	NA	TRBV4-3	TRBJ1-2	CASSQVGWASGYTF	TGCGCCAGCAGCCAAGTTGGGTGGGCAAGTGGCTACACCTTC
many	TRBD2	TRBV2	TRBJ2-2	CASSVLLAGRTGELFF	TGTGCCAGCAGTGTTCTGCTAGCGGGTCGCACCGGGGAGCTGTTTTTT
NA	TRBD1	TRBV12-3/TRBV12-4	TRBJ2-7	CASSQGQGYTYEQYF	TGTGCCAGCAGCCAAGGACAGGGGTATACGTACGAGCAGTACTTC
NA	NA	TRBV11-2	TRBJ2-2	CASSLAGGAGELFF	TGTGCCAGCAGCTTAGCTGGGGGCGCCGGGGAGCTGTTTTTT
NA	TRBD1	TRBV30	TRBJ1-1	CAWTSGTGGVSITEAFF	TGTGCCTGGACCTCCGGGACAGGGGGAGTAAGTATCACTGAAGCTTTCTTT
NA	TRBD1	TRBV6-2/TRBV6-3	TRBJ1-5	CASSGRTGVEPQHF	TGTGCCAGCAGTGGCCGGACAGGGGTAGAGCCCCAGCATTTT
NA	TRBD2	TRBV20-1	TRBJ2-1	CSAGGTSGRPYNEQFF	TGCAGTGCGGGGGGGACTAGCGGGAGACCCTACAATGAGCAGTTCTTC
NA	NA	TRBV7-2	TRBJ1-3	CASSARAALLPGNTIYF	TGTGCCAGCAGCGCAAGGGCCGCCCTTCTGCCTGGAAACACCATATATTTT